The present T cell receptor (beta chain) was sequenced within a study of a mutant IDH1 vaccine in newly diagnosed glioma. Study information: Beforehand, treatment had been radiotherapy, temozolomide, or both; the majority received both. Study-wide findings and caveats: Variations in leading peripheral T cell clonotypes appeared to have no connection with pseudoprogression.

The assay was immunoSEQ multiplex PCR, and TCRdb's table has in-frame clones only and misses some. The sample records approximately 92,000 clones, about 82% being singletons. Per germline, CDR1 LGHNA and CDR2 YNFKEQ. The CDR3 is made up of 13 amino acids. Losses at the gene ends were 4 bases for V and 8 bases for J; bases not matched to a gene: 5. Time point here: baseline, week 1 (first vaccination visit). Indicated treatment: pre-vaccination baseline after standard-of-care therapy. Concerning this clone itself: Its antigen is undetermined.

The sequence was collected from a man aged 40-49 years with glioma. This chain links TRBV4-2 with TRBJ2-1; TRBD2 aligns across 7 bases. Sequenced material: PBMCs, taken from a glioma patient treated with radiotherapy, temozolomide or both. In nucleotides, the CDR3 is TGTGCCAGCAGCCTCGGGACTACCGATGAGCAGTTCTTC. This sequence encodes CASSLGTTDEQFF.